The TCR beta chain described here comes from a study of OX40 agonist ivuxolimab in advanced cancers. Overall study: Age averaged about 62 years (range about 23 to 85), and 82.7% were male. Notes on the study in general: On average, CD8+ T cells showed a greater number of expanded clones than CD4+.

Profiled with immunoSEQ multiplex PCR; TCRdb holds only in-frame clones, not every one. Here the sample spans 60,000 to 65,000 clones, roughly 90% being singletons. Trimming shortened V by 7 bases and J by 5 bases, and 11 bases separated the two germline ends. The CDR3 contains 12 residues. From germline, CDR1 is SNHLY and CDR2 FYNNEI. As regards this clone: No antigen is known for it.

The origin of this receptor is an adult with an advanced solid tumor such as melanoma, head and neck, liver or kidney cancer. J is TRBJ2-5 and V is TRBV2; no definite D call. The input for sequencing was CD4+ or CD8+ T cells sorted from blood, taken in a trial of the OX40 agonist ivuxolimab. This CDR3 is CASTGDGETQYF. The CDR3, as DNA: TGTGCCAGCACTGGGGATGGGGAGACCCAGTACTTC. Drawing the rest from reference TRBV2 and TRBJ2-5, the complete variable domain is EPEVTQTPSHQVTQMGQEVILRCVPISNHLYFYWYRQILGQKVEFLVSFYNNEISEKSEIFDDQFSVERPDGSNFTLKIRSTKLEDSAMYFCASTGDGETQYFGPGTRLLVL.